This record concerns one TCR beta chain sequence. Its antigen target is currently unknown. Base qualities were left out, and no much larger clone turns up one base away. The data are from a study of blood T cells in healthy people across ages (dated by TCRdb to the mid-2010s). With respect to the entire study: Template switching captured roughly one uniquely barcoded TCR beta cDNA molecule per two T cells in model experiments. To avoid experimental bias, donors of different ages were spread randomly across the sequencing lanes. The donors were split into four age groups: young (average about 15 years), middle-aged (roughly 39), aged (approximately 59) and long-lived (about 82). Two additional independent replicas of 1 million unique cDNA reads from the same blood draw were analyzed for two donors (one aged 18 to 30 and one aged 80 or older). Using deep sequencing normalized with unique cDNA molecular identifiers, the study measured how TCR beta repertoire diversity changes with age.

Paper-wide results and their limitations: Donor CMV infection status was unknown, potentially confounding age-related changes in expanded clonotypes. Estimates of total diversity from one million sequenced T cells were regarded as lower bounds and underestimates. Compared with the aged group, the long-lived group had more naive CD4+ T cells, fewer expanded clones and increased TCR diversity, suggesting age selection. Conclusive comparison of naive and antigen-experienced compartments was prevented by the profiling of bulk unsorted PBMCs. Observed TCR beta diversity correlated strongly with the percentage of naive T cells measured by flow cytometry. Observed TCR beta diversity per million T cells fell roughly linearly with age, and a significant reduction was already apparent by age around 40.

Receptors were amplified or captured by 5' RACE. TCRdb lists the instrument as Illumina HiSeq 2500. A second PCR of roughly 6 to 12 cycles was performed with a sample-barcoded 5' primer and a J-beta primer mix. A template-switch 5' adaptor carrying 12 random nucleotides introduced a unique molecular identifier onto each TCR beta cDNA molecule. At least 2.5 million CDR3-containing paired-end reads were obtained from each sample. All of the RNA was converted into first-strand cDNA using the Mint cDNA synthesis kit, with a TRBC-specific oligonucleotide serving as the primer. All cDNA was treated with uracil-DNA glycosylase and then went through a first 18-cycle PCR with the universal primers M1SS and BC2_uni_R. Concerning the study's data processing: For normalization, 1 million high-quality reads were randomly selected from each sample, with every read carrying a distinct molecular identifier. Reads sharing molecular identifiers were discarded rather than binned into consensus sequences. MiTCR, set to a Q25 quality threshold and the strictest error-elimination algorithm, was used for CDR3 identification, clonotype clustering and error correction. A nonparametric unseen species model using Euler transformation provided a lower-bound estimate of total TCR beta diversity. In TCRdb, the public reads were trimmed at Q25 with fastp and aligned with MiXCR, with productive beta chains retained. Rows with a matching CDR3 protein are joined into one entry that keeps the most common DNA and genes. The V and J calls were determined by TCRdb, not by the authors. Recorded for this sample are under 1,000,000 distinct CDR3 sequences; around 45% of them occurred a single time. The ten largest clones take up around 18% of the sample.

The donors were around 39 Caucasian individuals from Russia, aged roughly 6 to 100 years, who were systemically healthy. Each donor gave around 9.9 milliliters of peripheral blood, collected into EDTA-treated Vacutainer tubes. Ficoll-Paque density-gradient centrifugation was used to isolate PBMCs, with at least 6.5 million obtained per sample. Trizol reagent was used to extract total RNA from the PBMCs, yielding at least 6 micrograms per sample. The percentages of naive CD45RAhigh/CD27high T cells were determined by flow cytometry on a PBMC aliquot from every donor. At the junction V is shortened by 6 bases and J by 2 bases, with 13 bases in between. The germline V gene provides CDR1 SGHTA and CDR2 FQGTGA. The CDR3 measures 14 amino acids from cysteine to phenylalanine. The read is trimmed to its CDR3 DNA, 42 bases read in frame from base 1.

The receptor was isolated from a man of 80 years or more in good health. The chain uses TRBV7-3 and TRBJ1-2; a tentative D call is TRBD1 (5 bases match). Sequences were obtained from blood. The DNA sequence follows: TGTGCCAGCAGTGGGACGGAACCAAACTATGGCTACACCTTC. This gives the protein CASSGTEPNYGYTF.